The next 28 T cell receptor beta chains were all read from a single sample in a study of beta chain features in type 1 diabetes. Isolated RNA was reverse transcribed in full, so expressed TCRB transcripts were sequenced. Produced via immunoSEQ multiplex PCR; TCRdb's table is partial and in-frame only. The table shows 250,000 to 350,000 clones, with about 14% occurring only once. The sequenced sample was central memory CD4+ T cells from blood. These receptors were taken from a man aged 25 to 45 in good health.

In its sample, this clone was seen many times. The chain employs TRBV14 and TRBJ2-7; D is ambiguous. The germline V gene encodes CDR1 SGHDN and CDR2 FVKESK. Trimming shortened V by 6 bases and J by 1 base, and 10 bases separated the two germline ends. This CDR3 is 13 amino acids long. The CDR3 DNA follows: TGTGCCAGCAGTCGTCATAGGTCCTACGAGCAGTACTTC. Its translation: CASSRHRSYEQYF.

There are a few counts of this clone. This sequence joins TRBV9 and TRBJ1-2, with D hard to call. The germline V and J ends were trimmed by 6 bases and 4 bases, with 7 bases remaining between them. CDR3 length: 11 amino acids. The germline V gene encodes CDR1 SGDLS and CDR2 YYNGEE. The chain's CDR3 is CASTAGYGYTF. As DNA, the CDR3 is TGTGCCAGCACCGCAGGCTATGGCTACACCTTC.

This clone has a count of ten or more. The J gene is TRBJ2-1, the V gene TRBV7-2; 13 nucleotides line up with TRBD2. CDR1 is SGHTA and CDR2 is FQGNSA in the germline V gene. This CDR3 has 16 residues. V dropped 1 base and J dropped 7; count of bases not matched to a gene: 4. This chain's CDR3 is CASSLERTSGRNEQFF. CDR3 DNA sequence: TGTGCCAGCAGCTTAGAGAGGACTAGCGGGAGAAATGAGCAGTTCTTC.

The rearrangement joins TRBV9 to TRBJ1-3; D not certain. This CDR3 contains 14 residues. V shed 3 bases and J shed 0 bases, with 7 bases lying between them. CDR1 is SGDLS, CDR2 YYNGEE, per germline. The CDR3 DNA reads as TGTGCCAGCAGCGCACAGATCTCTGGAAACACCATATATTTT. It encodes CASSAQISGNTIYF.

J is TRBJ2-7 and V is TRBV5-6, with a possible D match to TRBD1 (5 bases). The V gene's germline CDR1 is SGHDT and CDR2 YYEEEE. Between the trimmed V and J ends, which lost 4 bases and 7 bases, there was a span of 18 bases. The CDR3 extends over 14 amino acids. In DNA form, the CDR3 reads TGTGCCAGCAGCCAGATAAAAGGGGTCGGGGAGCAGTACTTC. As protein: CASSQIKGVGEQYF. Supplemented by reference TRBV5-6 and TRBJ2-7, the full variable domain reads DAGVTQSPTHLIKTRGQQVTLRCSPKSGHDTVSWYQQALGQGPQFIFQYYEEEERQRGNFPDRFSGHQFPNYSSELNVNALLLGDSALYLCASSQIKGVGEQYFGPGTRLTVT.

The chain employs TRBV5-1 and TRBJ2-1; D is tentatively TRBD1 or TRBD2 (5 bases each). V was shortened by 4 bases and J by 5 bases, with 16 bases between the two germline ends. Per germline, CDR1 SGHRS and CDR2 YFSETQ. There are 15 residues in the CDR3. The CDR3 region has the DNA TGCGCCAGCAGCCAATCCGGGGCGACACACAATGAGCAGTTCTTC. Translated, it gives CASSQSGATHNEQFF.

The V gene is TRBV6-5, the J gene TRBJ1-1; tentatively, D is TRBD1 (5 bases). V was pared by 5 bases and J by 3 bases, with 10 bases between. CDR3 size: 13 residues. The V gene's germline CDR1 is MNHEY and CDR2 SVGAGI. CDR3 in amino acids: CASSIQGYTEAFF. The CDR3 DNA reads as TGTGCCAGCAGTATTCAGGGTTACACTGAAGCTTTCTTT.

This clone was found many times. The chain links TRBV5-1 to TRBJ1-2; D not certain. The V end lost 4 bases, the J end lost 4 bases, and 17 bases lay between the germline ends. Germline V CDR1 and CDR2: SGHRS, YFSETQ. CDR3 length: 15 residues. CDR3 in amino acids: CASSQQAMPSYGYTF. The CDR3 DNA sequence: TGCGCCAGCAGCCAACAAGCGATGCCGTCCTATGGCTACACCTTC.

The V gene is TRBV28, the J gene TRBJ1-2; D gene ambiguous. CDR1 MDHEN and CDR2 SYDVKM come from the germline V gene. V dropped 1 base and J dropped 1 base, with 7 bases sitting between them. This CDR3 contains 14 residues. DNA for the CDR3: TGTGCCAGCAGTTTATCCTGGGTTAACTATGGCTACACCTTC. Amino acids: CASSLSWVNYGYTF.

The genes are TRBV9 and TRBJ2-2; 7 bases agree with TRBD2. The CDR3 spans 17 residues. V trimming: 4 bases; J trimming: 0 bases; junction bases outside the gene matches: 9. Germline V gene data show CDR1 as SGDLS and CDR2 as YYNGEE. Written as DNA, the CDR3 is TGTGCCAGCAGCCCCCGGAGCGGGGAGACGAACACCGGGGAGCTGTTTTTT. Translation gives CASSPRSGETNTGELFF.

This clone has a count of ten or more. The chain carries TRBV5-5 and TRBJ2-1; D is undetermined. The CDR3 covers 13 residues. V was trimmed by 0 bases and J by 4 bases, leaving 5 bases between them. The germline V gene has CDR1 SGHKS and CDR2 YYEKEE (reference sequence). The DNA of the CDR3 is TGTGCCAGCAGCTTGGGGGCATACAATGAGCAGTTCTTC. It codes for CASSLGAYNEQFF.

The chain is built from TRBV7-2 and TRBJ1-2; the D gene is possibly TRBD1 (5 bases). CDR3 length: 14 amino acids. V gave up 5 bases and J gave up 4 bases, with 14 bases separating them. CDR1 is SGHTA, CDR2 FQGNSA, per germline. CDR3 sequence reads: CASSPQAGTYGYTF. The CDR3 DNA reads as TGTGCCAGCAGCCCCCAGGCAGGGACCTATGGCTACACCTTC.

This clone was detected many times. The chain uses TRBV21-1 and TRBJ2-7; the D call TRBD1 from the table was never checked on the DNA. TRBV21-1 represents a pseudogene. The CDR3 is 14 amino acids. The CDR3 bases are TGTGCCCATGATCCCAGGACAGGGGGAAACGAGCAGTACTTC. Translation gives CAHDPRTGGNEQYF.

V is TRBV7-2 and J is TRBJ2-1; D might be TRBD1 or TRBD2, each matching 5 bases. Germline values: CDR1 SGHTA, CDR2 FQGNSA. The CDR3 is 12 residues long. V was pared by 3 bases and J by 12 bases, with 12 bases between. CDR3 nucleotide sequence: TGTGCCAGCAGCTTGTCCGGGACCACGCAGTTCTTC. It translates to CASSLSGTTQFF.

This clone was seen only a few times. Other DNA sequences of this sample code for an identical CDR3. The rearrangement uses TRBV5-4 and TRBJ2-1; possible D gene TRBD1, 5 bases. Trimming took off 0 bases at V and 1 base at J, with 8 bases between the two ends. This CDR3 has 15 amino acids. Germline-derived CDR1 and CDR2 are SGHNT and YYREEE (reference sequence). The CDR3 bases are TGTGCCAGCAGCTTGGGGGGCGGATCCTACAATGAGCAGTTCTTC. Protein: CASSLGGGSYNEQFF.

This clone was found a few times. The rearrangement links TRBV6-6 to TRBJ2-3; no reliable D call. Looked up from germline, CDR1 is MNHNY and CDR2 is SVGAGI (reference sequence). The CDR3 contains 16 residues. With 0 bases removed from V and 1 base from J, the gap between germline ends came to 11 bases. CDR3 region: CASSYSDSRGTDTQYF. The DNA of the CDR3 is TGTGCCAGCAGTTACTCCGACTCCCGGGGCACAGATACGCAGTATTTT.

The genes are TRBV4-1 and TRBJ2-2; TRBD1 is a possible D gene (6 bases). V gave up 5 bases and J gave up 3 bases, with 13 bases separating them. Per the germline V gene, CDR1 is MGHRA and CDR2 is YSYEKL. The CDR3 length is 15 residues. The CDR3 coding sequence is TGCGCCAGCAGCACAGGGATCGTGGACACCGGGGAGCTGTTTTTT. Its translation is CASSTGIVDTGELFF.

J is TRBJ2-3 and V is TRBV18, with D perhaps matching TRBD1 or TRBD2 (6 bases each). This CDR3 spans 14 amino acids. Trimming shortened V by 2 bases and J by 4 bases, and 10 bases separated the two germline ends. Germline assignment: CDR1 KGHSH and CDR2 LQKENI. Here the CDR3 reads CASSPRGASDTQYF. CDR3 bases: TGTGCCAGCTCACCAAGGGGGGCCTCAGATACGCAGTATTTT.

There are a few counts of this clone. One end of the junction is discordant with germline, which a read error may explain. V and J are TRBV5-4 and TRBJ1-4; no definite D call. The CDR3 spans 13 residues. Germline CDR1 is SGHNT and CDR2 is YYREEE (reference sequence). The CDR3 sequence: CASSLEGARTERF. For the CDR3, the DNA is TGTGCCAGCAGCTTGGAGGGAGCAAGGACCGAGAGATTT.

In nucleotides, the CDR3 is TGTGCCAGCGGAATCGGAGGGAGAACTAATGAAAAACTGTTTTTT. Amino acids: CASGIGGRTNEKLFF. The genes are TRBV7-2 and TRBJ1-4, with no clear D. The V gene lost 8 bases and the J gene lost 1 base, with 14 bases spanning the gap. Germline V gene sequence: CDR1 SGHTA, CDR2 FQGNSA. This CDR3 is 15 amino acids long. Together with reference TRBV7-2 and TRBJ1-4, the CDR3 gives the full variable domain: GAGVSQSPSNKVTEKGKDVELRCDPISGHTALYWYRQSLGQGLEFLIYFQGNSAPDKSGLPSDRFSAERTGGSVSTLTIQRTQQEDSAVYLCASGIGGRTNEKLFFGSGTQLSVL.

V gene TRBV6-5 combines with J gene TRBJ2-3; 11 bases are a match to TRBD2. J gave up 0 bases and V 10 bases, and 6 bases lay outside the gene matches. The germline CDR1 and CDR2 sequences are MNHEY and SVGAGI. This CDR3 is 15 amino acids long. CDR3 in DNA: TGTGCCATCAGAGGGACTAGCGGAAGCACAGATACGCAGTATTTT. Its translation: CAIRGTSGSTDTQYF.

This clone was seen a few times. The chain employs TRBV5-6 and TRBJ2-5, with 10 bases identical to TRBD1. V shed 7 bases, J shed 9 bases, and the junction held 18 bases outside the gene matches. The CDR3 loop spans 16 amino acids. Germline V gene sequence: CDR1 SGHDT, CDR2 YYEEEE. As DNA, the CDR3 is TGTGCCAGCCTTCCGGGACAGGGGACATTAGGAGGGGCCCAGTACTTC. It is translated as CASLPGQGTLGGAQYF.

This clone turned up a few times. The chain combines TRBV18 with TRBJ2-7, with 8 bases matching TRBD2. CDR1 KGHSH and CDR2 LQKENI come from the germline V gene. Trimming at V came to 3 bases and at J to 5 bases, leaving 6 bases not matched to a gene. The CDR3 sequence is 14 residues long. The CDR3 region is CASSPFGGAHEQYF. Here the CDR3 DNA reads TGTGCCAGCTCACCTTTCGGGGGGGCGCACGAGCAGTACTTC.

This clone has a handful of counts. The rearrangement joins TRBV7-2 to TRBJ1-1; the match to TRBD1 covers 9 bases. With 5 bases clipped from V and 11 bases from J, the junction kept 9 bases outside the gene matches. From germline, CDR1 is SGHTA and CDR2 FQGNSA. The CDR3 is 13 amino acids. The CDR3 spells CASSATGGAGAFF. CDR3 sequence (DNA): TGTGCCAGCAGCGCCACAGGGGGCGCTGGGGCTTTCTTT.

This clone was seen a handful of times. The chain joins TRBV19 to TRBJ2-1, with 8 bases matching TRBD2. The V gene's germline CDR1 is LNHDA and CDR2 SQIVND (reference sequence). V lost 7 bases to trimming and J lost 4 bases; unmatched junction nucleotides: 9. The CDR3 sequence is 15 residues long. The CDR3 reads CASTSTSALYNEQFF. For the CDR3, the DNA is TGTGCCAGTACCTCGACTAGCGCGTTATACAATGAGCAGTTCTTC.

The gene calls are TRBV28 and TRBJ1-2; maybe TRBD1 (5 bases). The CDR3 covers 13 residues. V lost 5 bases, J lost 7 bases, and 14 bases lay in between. The germline gives CDR1 MDHEN, CDR2 SYDVKM. The CDR3 loop reads CASSPGGLGGYTF. The DNA of the CDR3 is TGTGCCAGCAGTCCCGGGGGTTTGGGTGGCTACACCTTC.

The chain has TRBV7-8 and TRBJ2-3; possible D gene TRBD2, 7 bases. The CDR3 contains 13 residues. Trimming shortened V by 8 bases and J by 3 bases, and 12 bases separated the two germline ends. CDR1 SGHVS and CDR2 FQNEAQ come from the germline V gene. The CDR3 sequence is CASGGGLTDTQYF. DNA for the CDR3: TGTGCCAGCGGGGGGGGGCTTACAGATACGCAGTATTTT.

This clone has only a few counts. This chain uses TRBV11-2 with TRBJ2-5, with D unresolved. This CDR3 has 15 amino acids. In germline, CDR1 is SGHAT, CDR2 FQNNGV. V was trimmed by 1 base and J by 5 bases, leaving 14 bases between them. The CDR3 bases are TGTGCCAGCAGCTTAGCTGCGTGGAGCGAGGAGACCCAGTACTTC. Translating it yields CASSLAAWSEETQYF.